This is a list of T cell receptor beta chains from one sample in a study of blood T cells in healthy people across ages. One entry per CDR3 protein, called by TCRdb with MiXCR from the 5' RACE reads. The sample holds 1.2 million to 1.5 million distinct CDR3 sequences, roughly 40% seen once. What was sequenced was blood. These receptor sequences come from a woman under 30 in good health. The CDR3 runs from the conserved cysteine through the conserved F or W. Some rows mark clone size as missing; the rest say once, few, many or name a class of expanded clone.

>TRBV20-1|TRBJ2-2|16|few
CSARIGAGPGTGELFF
>TRBV20-1|TRBJ2-1|16|few
CSARDNRWNLVNEQFF
>TRBV20-1|TRBJ2-1|16|few
CSAINYGRADYNEQFF
>TRBV20-1|TRBJ1-2|16|few
CSASDQGTGGDYGYTF
>TRBV28|TRBJ2-7|15|.
CASSVLAGGNLEQYF
>TRBV21-1|TRBJ2-3|13|.
CTSRGQGAHTQYF
>TRBV6-1|TRBJ2-3|13|few
CASSGYVPDTQYF
>TRBV12-3/TRBV12-4|TRBJ1-2|16|.
CASSPRGGSSRHGYTF
>TRBV15|.|16|few
CATSFGLASSYNEQYF
>TRBV15|TRBJ2-1|11|.
CATRGTVGQFF
>TRBV27|TRBJ2-7|12|few
CASRPSLYEQYF
>TRBV28|TRBJ2-4|16|.
CASSFVMNPSKNIQYF
>TRBV4-1|TRBJ1-2|16|.
CASSQPARGAGYGYTF
>TRBV27|TRBJ2-7|15|few
CAGSLSGTSAYEQYF
>TRBV19|TRBJ1-1|14|.
CASSSFGANTEAFF
>TRBV20-1|.|15|.
CSASLAGAFASEQYF
>TRBV5-1|TRBJ2-1|14|.
CAGSHSGGYNEQFF
>TRBV12-3/TRBV12-4|TRBJ2-3|13|few
CASSFGALDTQYF
>TRBV20-1|TRBJ2-6|14|.
CSARADRGPSVLTF
>TRBV4-1|TRBJ1-5|15|.
CASSQGQGGFQPQHF
>TRBV2|TRBJ1-5|14|.
CASSSGTQDQPQHF
>TRBV6-5|TRBJ2-7|13|.
CASGRPGPYEQYF
>TRBV6-1|.|13|.
CASSEGTRGTQYF
>TRBV20-1|TRBJ2-1|12|.
CSAGSGGDEQFF